This TCR beta chain was recorded in a study of CD8 T cells in Susac syndrome. General observations from the study: The study acknowledged a relatively small number of individuals in its TCR sequencing and HLA analysis.

Sequencing targeted TCR beta in blood CD8+ and CD4+ T cells. While CD8+ and CD4+ T cells were isolated negatively, TEMRA cells were enriched by FACS. This clonotype was detected only once. Its specificity is unknown. It was with random hexamers that about 0.45 to 1 ug RNA was reverse transcribed. By means of immunoSEQ multiplex PCR, TCR beta CDR3 spanning 54 Vbeta and 13 Jbeta underwent amplification. TCRdb itself ran the immunoSEQ multiplex PCR reads through MiXCR, one entry per CDR3 protein. The table shows roughly 150,000 distinct CDR3 sequences, with approximately 96% occurring only once. Germline V gene data show CDR1 as MNHEY and CDR2 as SMNVEV (reference sequence). CDR3 size: 14 residues. The ends were cut back, 8 bases at V and 0 bases at J, with 8 bases in the middle.

This sequence originates from a human donor with multiple sclerosis. The sample taken for sequencing was CD8+ T cells from PBMCs. The chain couples TRBV27 to TRBJ1-6; D is uncertain. The CDR3, as DNA: TGTGCCAGCCGAAGCCGCTCCTATAATTCACCCCTCCACTTT. It translates to CASRSRSYNSPLHF.